Given below is one T cell receptor beta chain in context. Antigen specificity is unknown. At one boundary the junction diverges from the germline segment, which might be a read error. All donors came from Russia, were Caucasian and healthy, and spanned ages roughly 6 to 95. The CDR3 loop spans 16 amino acids. Germline V lookup: CDR1 SEHNR, CDR2 FQNEAQ (reference sequence). The data originate from a study of blood T cells in healthy people across ages. Study-wide results and limits: More naive CD4+ cells and higher diversity were found in long-lived than in aged donors.

Using a J-beta primer mix together with a sample-barcoded 5' primer, a second PCR was run for roughly 7 to 11 cycles. TCRdb reprocessed the 5' RACE reads via MiXCR and lists one record per CDR3 protein. The table shows around 1.1 million distinct CDR3 sequences, with under 40% occurring only once. The specimen was blood. The chain links TRBV7-9 to TRBJ2-3; a weak D match, TRBD1 (6 bases). The receptor comes from a man aged 18 to 30 in good health. The CDR3 spells CGSSLGGDTYTDTQYF. The CDR3 bases are TGCGGCAGCAGCTTAGGTGGGGACACCTACACAGATACGCAGTATTTT.